This paragraph covers one T cell receptor (beta chain) sequence. This specimen belongs to a study of blood T cell repertoires in COVID-19. Across the whole study: The study drew acute and convalescent COVID-19 samples from the United States, Italy and Spain.

The V gene's germline CDR1 is SNHLY and CDR2 FYNNEI. The CDR3 extends over 14 amino acids. With 7 bases clipped from V and 3 bases from J, the junction kept 2 bases outside the gene matches. Assay: immunoSEQ multiplex PCR; the TCRdb copy retains only in-frame clones and omits some. The table records around 60,000 clones, around 90% of them present only once. This clonotype was obtained from a man in his 60s with active COVID-19. The sample comprised peripheral blood. V and J are TRBV2 and TRBJ2-7; 14 bases agree with TRBD2. The CDR3 DNA sequence: TGTGCCAGCAAGGGACTAGCGGGGGACTACGAGCAGTACTTC. Translating it yields CASKGLAGDYEQYF.